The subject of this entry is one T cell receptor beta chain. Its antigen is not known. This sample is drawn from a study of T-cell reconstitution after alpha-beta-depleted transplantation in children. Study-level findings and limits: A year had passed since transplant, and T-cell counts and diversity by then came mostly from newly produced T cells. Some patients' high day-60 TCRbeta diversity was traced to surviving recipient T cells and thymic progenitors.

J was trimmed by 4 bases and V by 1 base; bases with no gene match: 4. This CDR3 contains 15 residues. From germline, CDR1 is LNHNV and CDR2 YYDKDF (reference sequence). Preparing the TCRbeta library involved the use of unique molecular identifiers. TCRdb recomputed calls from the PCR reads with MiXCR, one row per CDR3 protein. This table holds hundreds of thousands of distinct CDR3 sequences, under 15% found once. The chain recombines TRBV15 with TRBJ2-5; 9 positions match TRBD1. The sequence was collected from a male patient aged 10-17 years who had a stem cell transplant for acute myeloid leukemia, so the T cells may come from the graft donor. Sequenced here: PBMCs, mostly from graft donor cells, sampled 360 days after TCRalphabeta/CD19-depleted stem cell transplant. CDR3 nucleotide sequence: TGTGCCACCAGCAGAGGCTTGGACAGGGGAGAGACCCAGTACTTC. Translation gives CATSRGLDRGETQYF.